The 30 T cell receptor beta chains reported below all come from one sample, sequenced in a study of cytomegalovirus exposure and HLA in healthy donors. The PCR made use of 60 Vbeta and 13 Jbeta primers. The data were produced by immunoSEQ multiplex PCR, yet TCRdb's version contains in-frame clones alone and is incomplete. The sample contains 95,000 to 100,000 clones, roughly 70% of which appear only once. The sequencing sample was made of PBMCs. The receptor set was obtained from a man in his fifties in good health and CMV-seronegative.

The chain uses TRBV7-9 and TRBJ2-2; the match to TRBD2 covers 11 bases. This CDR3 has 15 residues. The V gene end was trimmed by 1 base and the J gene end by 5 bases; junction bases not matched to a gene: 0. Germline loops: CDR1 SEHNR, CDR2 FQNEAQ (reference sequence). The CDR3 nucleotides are TGTGCCAGCAGCTTAGGACTAGCGGGGACCGGGGAGCTGTTTTTT. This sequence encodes CASSLGLAGTGELFF.

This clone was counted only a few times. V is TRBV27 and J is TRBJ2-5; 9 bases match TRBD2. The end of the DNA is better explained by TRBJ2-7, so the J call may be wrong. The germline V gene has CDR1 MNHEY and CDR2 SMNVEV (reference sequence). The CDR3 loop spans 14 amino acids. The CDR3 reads CASSLAGGPGEQYF. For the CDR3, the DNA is TGTGCCAGCAGTTTAGCGGGAGGGCCTGGCGAGCAGTACTTC.

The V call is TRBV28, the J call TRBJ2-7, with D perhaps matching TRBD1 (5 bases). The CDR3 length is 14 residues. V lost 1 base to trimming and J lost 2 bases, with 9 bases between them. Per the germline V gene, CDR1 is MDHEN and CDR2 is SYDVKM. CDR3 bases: TGTGCCAGCAGTTTATTTCAGGGCCCCTACGAGCAGTACTTC. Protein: CASSLFQGPYEQYF.

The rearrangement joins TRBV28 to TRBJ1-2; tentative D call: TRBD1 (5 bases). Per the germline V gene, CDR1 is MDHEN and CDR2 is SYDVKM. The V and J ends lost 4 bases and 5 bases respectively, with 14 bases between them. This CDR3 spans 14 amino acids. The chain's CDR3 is CASSYSRVPYGYTF. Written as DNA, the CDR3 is TGTGCCAGCAGTTATAGCAGGGTACCATATGGCTACACCTTC.

Here the CDR3 DNA reads TGTGCCAGCAGTGAGGGCGTTGGGGCTTTCTTT. This translates into CASSEGVGAFF. The chain uses TRBV2 and TRBJ1-1; D remains ambiguous. Between the trimmed V and J ends, which lost 3 bases and 11 bases, there was a span of 10 bases. Germline lookup yields CDR1 SNHLY and CDR2 FYNNEI. The CDR3 spans 11 residues.

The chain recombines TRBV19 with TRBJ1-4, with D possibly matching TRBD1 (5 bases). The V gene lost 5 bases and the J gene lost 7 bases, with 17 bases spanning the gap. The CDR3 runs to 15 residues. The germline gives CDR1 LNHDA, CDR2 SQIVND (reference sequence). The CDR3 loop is CASSSLGGRSEKLFF. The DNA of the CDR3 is TGTGCCAGTAGTTCCCTGGGGGGGAGAAGTGAAAAACTGTTTTTT.

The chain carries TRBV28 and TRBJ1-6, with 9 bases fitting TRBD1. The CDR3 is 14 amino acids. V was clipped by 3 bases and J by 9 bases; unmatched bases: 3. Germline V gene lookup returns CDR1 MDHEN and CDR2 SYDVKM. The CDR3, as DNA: TGTGCCAGCAGTTTTCCGGACAGGGGTTCACCCCTCCACTTT. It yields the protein CASSFPDRGSPLHF.

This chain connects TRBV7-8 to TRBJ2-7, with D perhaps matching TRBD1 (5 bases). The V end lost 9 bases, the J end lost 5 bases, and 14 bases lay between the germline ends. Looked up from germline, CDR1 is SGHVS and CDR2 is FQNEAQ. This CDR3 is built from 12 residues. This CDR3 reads CASRLAGNEQYF. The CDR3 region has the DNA TGTGCCAGTCGGTTGGCAGGGAACGAGCAGTACTTC.

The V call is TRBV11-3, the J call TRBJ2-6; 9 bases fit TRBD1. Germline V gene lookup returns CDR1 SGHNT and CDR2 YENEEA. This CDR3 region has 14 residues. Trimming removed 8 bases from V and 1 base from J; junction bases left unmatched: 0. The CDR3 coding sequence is TGTGCCAGCGGACAGGGGTCTGGGGCCAACGTCCTGACTTTC. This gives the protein CASGQGSGANVLTF.

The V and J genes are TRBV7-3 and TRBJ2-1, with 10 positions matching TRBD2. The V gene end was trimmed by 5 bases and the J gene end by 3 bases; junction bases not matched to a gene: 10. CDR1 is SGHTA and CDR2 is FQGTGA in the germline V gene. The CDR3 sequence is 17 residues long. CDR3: CASSPRPTSGNYNEQFF. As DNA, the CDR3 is TGTGCCAGCAGCCCCCGACCCACTAGCGGGAACTACAATGAGCAGTTCTTC. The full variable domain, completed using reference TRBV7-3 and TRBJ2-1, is GAGVSQTPSNKVTEKGKYVELRCDPISGHTALYWYRQSLGQGPEFLIYFQGTGAADDSGLPNDRFFAVRPEGSVSTLKIQRTERGDSAVYLCASSPRPTSGNYNEQFFGPGTRLTVL.

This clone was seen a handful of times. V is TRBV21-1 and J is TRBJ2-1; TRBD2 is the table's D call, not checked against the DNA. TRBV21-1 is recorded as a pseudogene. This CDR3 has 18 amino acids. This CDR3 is CASSKGAGGRESIDEQFF. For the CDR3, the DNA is TGTGCCAGCAGCAAAGGGGCGGGGGGCCGAGAGTCCATCGATGAGCAGTTCTTC.

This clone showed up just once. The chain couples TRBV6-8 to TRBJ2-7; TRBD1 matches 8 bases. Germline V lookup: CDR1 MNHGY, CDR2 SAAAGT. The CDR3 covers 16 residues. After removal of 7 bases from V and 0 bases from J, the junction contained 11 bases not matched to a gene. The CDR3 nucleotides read TGTGCCAGCAACTATTCGGACAGGGAGCACTCCTACGAGCAGTACTTC. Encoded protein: CASNYSDREHSYEQYF.

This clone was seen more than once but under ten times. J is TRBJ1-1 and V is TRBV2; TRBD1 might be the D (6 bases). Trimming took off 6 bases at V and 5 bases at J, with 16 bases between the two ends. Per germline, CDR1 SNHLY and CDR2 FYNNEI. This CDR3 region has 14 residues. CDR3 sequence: CASSRGTSGTEAFF. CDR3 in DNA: TGTGCCAGCAGCAGGGGCACCAGCGGAACTGAAGCTTTCTTT.

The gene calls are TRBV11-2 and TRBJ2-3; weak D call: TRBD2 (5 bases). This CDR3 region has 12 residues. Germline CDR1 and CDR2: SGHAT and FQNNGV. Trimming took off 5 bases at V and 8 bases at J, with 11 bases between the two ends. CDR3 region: CASSQPRGTQYF. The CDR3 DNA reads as TGTGCCAGCAGCCAGCCCCGGGGTACGCAGTATTTT.

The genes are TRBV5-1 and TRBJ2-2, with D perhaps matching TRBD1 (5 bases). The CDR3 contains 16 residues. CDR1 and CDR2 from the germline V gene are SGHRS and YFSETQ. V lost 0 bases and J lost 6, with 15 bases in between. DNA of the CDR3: TGCGCCAGCAGCTTGGCCGGCAGGGAAAGCGCCGGGGAGCTGTTTTTT. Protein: CASSLAGRESAGELFF.

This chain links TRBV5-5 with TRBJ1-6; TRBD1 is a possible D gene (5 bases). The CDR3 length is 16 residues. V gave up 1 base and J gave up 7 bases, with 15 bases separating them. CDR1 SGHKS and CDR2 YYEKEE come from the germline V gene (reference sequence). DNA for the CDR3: TGTGCCAGCAGCTTGAGTCCCGGGGGTGTAAATTCACCCCTCCACTTT. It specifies CASSLSPGGVNSPLHF.

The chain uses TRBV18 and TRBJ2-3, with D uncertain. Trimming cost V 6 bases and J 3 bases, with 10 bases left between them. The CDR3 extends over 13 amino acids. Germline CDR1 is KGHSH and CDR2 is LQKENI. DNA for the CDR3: TGTGCCAGCTCCACCGCGGAAACAGATACGCAGTATTTT. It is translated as CASSTAETDTQYF.

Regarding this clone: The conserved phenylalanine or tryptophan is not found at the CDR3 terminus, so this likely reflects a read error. In DNA form, the CDR3 reads TGTGCCAGCAGCGAGCGCAGGGAAGAAAAACTGTTTCTT. This translates into CASSERREEKLFL. The V call is TRBV7-7, the J call TRBJ1-4; TRBD1 is a possible D gene (5 bases). V dropped 5 bases and J dropped 8 bases, with 12 bases sitting between them. This CDR3 contains 13 residues. Germline V gene sequence: CDR1 SSHAT, CDR2 FNYEAQ (reference sequence).

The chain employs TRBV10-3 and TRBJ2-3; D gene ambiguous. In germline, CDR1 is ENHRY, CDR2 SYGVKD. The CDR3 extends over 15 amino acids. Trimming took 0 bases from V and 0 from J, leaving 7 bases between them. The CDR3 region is CAISESGTSTDTQYF. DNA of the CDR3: TGTGCCATCAGTGAGTCTGGCACCAGCACAGATACGCAGTATTTT.

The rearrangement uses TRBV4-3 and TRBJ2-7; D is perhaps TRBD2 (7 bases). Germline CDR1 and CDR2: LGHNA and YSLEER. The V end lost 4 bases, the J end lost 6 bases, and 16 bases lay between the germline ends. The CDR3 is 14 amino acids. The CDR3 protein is CASSPRRGTTEQYF. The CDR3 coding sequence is TGCGCCAGCAGCCCCCGGCGGGGGACAACCGAGCAGTACTTC.

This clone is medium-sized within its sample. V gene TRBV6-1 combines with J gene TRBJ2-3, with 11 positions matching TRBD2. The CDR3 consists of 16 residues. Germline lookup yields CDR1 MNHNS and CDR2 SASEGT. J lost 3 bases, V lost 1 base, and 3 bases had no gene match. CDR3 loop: CASSEVLAGVTDTQYF. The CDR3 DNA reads TGTGCCAGCAGTGAAGTACTAGCGGGAGTGACAGATACGCAGTATTTT.

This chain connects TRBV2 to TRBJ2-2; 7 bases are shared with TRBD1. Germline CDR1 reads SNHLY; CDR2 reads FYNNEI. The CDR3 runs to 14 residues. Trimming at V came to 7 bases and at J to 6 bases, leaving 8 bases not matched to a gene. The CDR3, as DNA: TGTGCCAGCATTGGGTCTCAGGGGGCCGGGGAGCTGTTTTTT. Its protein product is CASIGSQGAGELFF.

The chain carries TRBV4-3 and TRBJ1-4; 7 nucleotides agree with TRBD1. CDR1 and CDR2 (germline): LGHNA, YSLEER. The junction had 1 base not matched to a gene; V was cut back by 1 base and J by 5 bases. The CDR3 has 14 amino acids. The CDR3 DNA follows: TGCGCCAGCAGCCAAGGACAGGGAAATGAAAAACTGTTTTTT. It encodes CASSQGQGNEKLFF.

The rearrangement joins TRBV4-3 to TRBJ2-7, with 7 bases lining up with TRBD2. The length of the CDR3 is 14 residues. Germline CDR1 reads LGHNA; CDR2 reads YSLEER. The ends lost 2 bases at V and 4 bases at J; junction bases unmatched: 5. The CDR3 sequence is CASSQFRGGYEQYF. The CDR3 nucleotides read TGCGCCAGCAGCCAATTTAGGGGAGGGTACGAGCAGTACTTC.

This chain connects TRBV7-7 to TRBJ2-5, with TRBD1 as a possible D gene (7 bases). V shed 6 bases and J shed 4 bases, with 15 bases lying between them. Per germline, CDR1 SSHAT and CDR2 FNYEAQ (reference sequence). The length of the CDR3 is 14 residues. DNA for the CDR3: TGTGCCAGCAGGCCAGGGGGGATTGGAGAGACCCAGTACTTC. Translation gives CASRPGGIGETQYF.

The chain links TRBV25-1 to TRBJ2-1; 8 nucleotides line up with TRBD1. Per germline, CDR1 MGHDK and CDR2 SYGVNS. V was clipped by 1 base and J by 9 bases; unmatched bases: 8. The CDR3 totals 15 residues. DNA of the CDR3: TGTGCCAGCAGTGAATGGTCCCAGGGGGCTGGTGAGCAGTTCTTC. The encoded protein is CASSEWSQGAGEQFF.

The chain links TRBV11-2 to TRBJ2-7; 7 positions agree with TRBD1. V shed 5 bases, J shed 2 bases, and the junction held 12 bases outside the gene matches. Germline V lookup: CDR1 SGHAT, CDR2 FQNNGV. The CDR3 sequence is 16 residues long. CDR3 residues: CASSPRQGPSTYEQYF. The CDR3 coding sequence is TGTGCCAGCAGCCCTAGACAGGGCCCTTCGACCTACGAGCAGTACTTC.

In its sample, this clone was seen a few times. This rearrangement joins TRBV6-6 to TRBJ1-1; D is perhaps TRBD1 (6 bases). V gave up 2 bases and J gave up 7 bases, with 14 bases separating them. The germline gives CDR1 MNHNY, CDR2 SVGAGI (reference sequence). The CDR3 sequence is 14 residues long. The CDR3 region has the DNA TGTGCCAGCAGTTACGGGGGGGGCTTTGGTGAAGCTTTCTTT. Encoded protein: CASSYGGGFGEAFF.

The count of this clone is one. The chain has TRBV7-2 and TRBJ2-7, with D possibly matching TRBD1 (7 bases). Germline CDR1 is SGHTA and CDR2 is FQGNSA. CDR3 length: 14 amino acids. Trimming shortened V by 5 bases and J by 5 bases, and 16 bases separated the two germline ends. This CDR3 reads CASSQRTGGDEQYF. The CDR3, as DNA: TGTGCCAGCAGCCAAAGGACAGGCGGGGACGAGCAGTACTTC.

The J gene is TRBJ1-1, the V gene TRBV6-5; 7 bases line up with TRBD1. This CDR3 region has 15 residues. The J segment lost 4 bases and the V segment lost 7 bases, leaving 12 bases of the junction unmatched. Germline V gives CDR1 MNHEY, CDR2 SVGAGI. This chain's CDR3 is CASTKGAGFVTEAFF. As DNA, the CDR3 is TGTGCCAGCACAAAGGGGGCAGGGTTTGTCACTGAAGCTTTCTTT.